This TCR beta chain was retrieved from a study of T-cell reconstitution after alpha-beta-depleted transplantation in children. Molecular barcoding with unique molecular identifiers was used for the TCRbeta library. TCRdb processed the PCR reads anew with MiXCR; each CDR3 protein has one entry. The data show hundreds of thousands of distinct CDR3 sequences, 15% to 20% seen once. A word on this clonotype: The antigen is undetermined.

This CDR3 contains 13 residues. The germline gives CDR1 SGHTA, CDR2 FQGNSA. Trimming removed 6 bases at V and 0 bases at J, with 7 bases between. Findings of the study overall: T-cell numbers and diversity, one year after transplant, stemmed largely from T cells that were newly produced. Alpha-beta T cells about two months after transplant reportedly derived from several hundred expanded graft clones.

Specimen: PBMCs, mostly from graft donor cells, collected 360 days after TCRalphabeta/CD19-depleted stem cell transplant. The receptor comes from a male patient between 5 and 17 years old who had a stem cell transplant for acute lymphoblastic leukemia, so the T cells may come from the graft donor. The V and J genes are TRBV7-2 and TRBJ2-3; D unresolved. The CDR3 spells CASRPRSTDTQYF. The DNA for the CDR3 is TGTGCCAGCAGACCGCGCAGCACAGATACGCAGTATTTT.